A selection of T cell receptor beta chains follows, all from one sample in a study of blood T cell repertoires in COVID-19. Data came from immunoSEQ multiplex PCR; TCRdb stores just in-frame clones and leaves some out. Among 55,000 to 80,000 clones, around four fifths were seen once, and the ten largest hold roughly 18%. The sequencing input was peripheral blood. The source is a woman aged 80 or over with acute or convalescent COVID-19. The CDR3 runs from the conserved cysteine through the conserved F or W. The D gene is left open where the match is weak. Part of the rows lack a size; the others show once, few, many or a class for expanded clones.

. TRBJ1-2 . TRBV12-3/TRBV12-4 CASQGQDYGYTF TGTGCCAGCCAGGGACAAGACTATGGCTACACCTTC
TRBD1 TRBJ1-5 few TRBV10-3 CATQGARGNQPQHF TGTGCCACCCAGGGGGCGCGGGGCAATCAGCCCCAGCATTTT
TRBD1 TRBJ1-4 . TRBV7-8 CASSIGTGMYEKLFF TGTGCCAGCAGCATAGGGACAGGGATGTATGAAAAACTGTTTTTT
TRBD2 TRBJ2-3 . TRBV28 CASRIASGGAADTQYF TGTGCCAGCAGGATAGCTAGCGGGGGAGCTGCAGATACGCAGTATTTT
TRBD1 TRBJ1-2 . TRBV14 CASSHPPDGRFDREDNYGYTF TGTGCCAGCAGCCATCCCCCCGACGGCCGATTTGACAGGGAGGACAACTATGGCTACACCTTC
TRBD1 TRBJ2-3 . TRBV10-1 CASSRTGGYTDTQYF TGCGCCAGCAGTAGGACAGGGGGCTACACAGATACGCAGTATTTT
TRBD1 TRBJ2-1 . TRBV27 CASTVLTGGHNEQFF TGTGCCAGCACGGTTTTGACAGGGGGCCACAATGAGCAGTTCTTC
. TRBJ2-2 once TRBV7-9 CASRRPGGELFF TGTGCCAGCAGACGACCGGGCGGGGAGCTGTTTTTT
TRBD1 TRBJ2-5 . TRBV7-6 CASSLMTGGQQETQYF TGTGCCAGCAGCTTAATGACAGGGGGTCAACAAGAGACCCAGTACTTC
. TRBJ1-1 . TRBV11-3 CASSPPGTREAFF TGTGCCAGCAGCCCACCCGGGACTAGAGAAGCTTTCTTT
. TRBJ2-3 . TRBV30 CAWSAGQSDTQYF TGTGCCTGGAGTGCTGGGCAATCAGATACGCAGTATTTT
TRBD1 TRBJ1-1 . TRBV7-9 CASSPISGGNTEAFF TGTGCCAGCAGCCCGATATCAGGGGGGAACACTGAAGCTTTCTTT
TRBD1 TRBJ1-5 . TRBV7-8 CASSVDRDNQPQHF TGTGCCAGCAGCGTGGACAGGGACAATCAGCCCCAGCATTTT
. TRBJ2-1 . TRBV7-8 CASSLATAVGGYNEQFF TGTGCCAGCAGCTTAGCTACGGCGGTAGGGGGATACAATGAGCAGTTCTTC
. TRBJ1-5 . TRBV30 CAWSAGEWGPQHF TGTGCCTGGAGTGCGGGGGAGTGGGGGCCCCAGCATTTT